Below are 12 T cell receptor beta chains sequenced from a single sample in a study of T cells in Graves' hyperthyroidism and ophthalmopathy. Using RNA transcripts as the source, TCR beta CDR3 regions were amplified. The HTBI primer set served for first-round RT-PCR of the TCR CDR3. One entry per CDR3 protein, called by TCRdb with MiXCR from the multiplex PCR reads. The sample holds about 350,000 distinct CDR3 sequences, 18% seen once. Sequencing was carried out using blood. Receptor source: a middle-aged woman with Graves' ophthalmopathy.

This clonotype was seen repeatedly, ten times or more. This chain joins TRBV6-1 and TRBJ1-2; D gene unclear. The CDR3 sequence is 15 residues long. Trimming cost V 0 bases and J 3 bases, with 11 bases left between them. Germline values: CDR1 MNHNS, CDR2 SASEGT. CDR3 in DNA: TGTGCCAGCAGTGAAGCAGTCGGGCGGGACTATGGCTACACCTTC. Encoded protein: CASSEAVGRDYGYTF.

At least ten counts were recorded for this clonotype. V is TRBV6-5 and J is TRBJ2-6, with 9 positions matching TRBD1. This CDR3 is built from 16 residues. From germline, CDR1 is MNHEY and CDR2 SVGAGI. Germline trimming cut 6 bases from V and 1 base from J; bases unmatched to any gene: 4. CDR3: CASSSGTGSGANVLTF. The DNA of the CDR3 is TGTGCCAGCAGCTCCGGGACAGGGTCTGGGGCCAACGTCCTGACTTTC.

This clonotype was seen at least ten times. This chain links TRBV14 with TRBJ1-2; no firm D call. Germline V lookup: CDR1 SGHDN, CDR2 FVKESK. The CDR3 is 14 amino acids. Trimming pared 0 bases from V and 5 bases from J, leaving 10 bases between. The CDR3 loop is CASSQDLGGYGYTF. CDR3 DNA sequence: TGTGCCAGCAGCCAAGATCTCGGAGGATATGGCTACACCTTC. The variable domain in full, completed from reference TRBV14 and TRBJ1-2, reads EAGVTQFPSHSVIEKGQTVTLRCDPISGHDNLYWYRRVMGKEIKFLLHFVKESKQDESGMPNNRFLAERTGGTYSTLKVQPAELEDSGVYFCASSQDLGGYGYTFGSGTRLTVV.

This clonotype was seen ten or more times. The V call is TRBV12-3 or TRBV12-4, the J call TRBJ2-7, with D perhaps TRBD1 or TRBD2 (7 bases each). This CDR3 spans 17 amino acids. Between the trimmed V and J ends, which lost 8 bases and 3 bases, there was a span of 26 bases. This CDR3 reads CASAVAGGIAGYYEQYF. DNA of the CDR3: TGTGCCAGCGCGGTTGCAGGGGGAATAGCGGGTTACTACGAGCAGTACTTC.

This clonotype was detected once. Germline and junction disagree at one end, which may indicate a read error. The V and J genes are TRBV7-2 and TRBJ2-7; D might be TRBD2 (5 bases). The CDR3 contains 16 residues. Germline values: CDR1 SGHTA, CDR2 FQGNSA. The CDR3 here is CASSIAKGPGVYEQYF. CDR3 DNA: TGTGCCAGCAGCATAGCGAAGGGCCCTGGCGTCTACGAGCAGTACTTC. Looking up the rest from reference TRBV7-2 and TRBJ2-7 gives the full variable domain: GAGVSQSPSNKVTEKGKDVELRCDPISGHTALYWYRQSLGQGLEFLIYFQGNSAPDKSGLPSDRFSAERTGGSVSTLTIQRTQQEDSAVYLCASSIAKGPGVYEQYFGPGTRLTVT.

This clonotype showed up many times. The CDR3 region is CASSLDGRDNQPQHF. Here the CDR3 DNA reads TGTGCCAGCAGCCTGGACGGACGCGATAATCAGCCCCAGCATTTT. The chain carries TRBV6-5 and TRBJ1-5; D is unclear. The germline V gene encodes CDR1 MNHEY and CDR2 SVGAGI. The CDR3 covers 15 residues. V lost 6 bases and J lost 4, with 16 bases in between.

Many counts were recorded for this clonotype. The chain combines TRBV12-3 or TRBV12-4 with TRBJ1-1; weak D call: TRBD1 (5 bases). Trimming cost V 1 base and J 13 bases, with 16 bases left between them. This CDR3 spans 13 amino acids. CDR3 amino acids: CASSLVLGDQGFF. CDR3 bases: TGTGCCAGCAGTTTAGTTCTCGGGGATCAGGGTTTCTTT.

This clonotype was recorded at least ten times. The chain is built from TRBV12-3 or TRBV12-4 and TRBJ1-2; tentative D call: TRBD1 (5 bases). The ends were cut back, 6 bases at V and 7 bases at J, with 21 bases in the middle. This CDR3 comprises 15 residues. The DNA for the CDR3 is TGTGCCAGCAGCCAATCGCGGGGCCCGGATTCTGGCTACACCTTC. Translated: CASSQSRGPDSGYTF.

Comment on this clonotype: A much larger clone differs from this one at a single base, so this may be a read error. The chain employs TRBV5-5 and TRBJ1-1, with D unclear. The length of the CDR3 is 12 residues. Germline CDR1 reads SGHKS; CDR2 reads YYEKEE (reference sequence). The V end lost 2 bases, the J end lost 11 bases, and 13 bases lay between the germline ends. The CDR3 protein is CASSFGGLIAFF. CDR3 nucleotide sequence: TGTGCCAGCAGCTTTGGAGGGCTGATCGCTTTCTTT.

The chain employs TRBV12-3 or TRBV12-4 and TRBJ2-7; possible D gene TRBD2, 6 bases. This CDR3 comprises 15 residues. Deletions cut 4 bases from V and 5 bases from J, with 18 bases between. The CDR3 DNA follows: TGTGCCAGCAGTTCAGAACGACTAGTTTTGGACGAGCAGTACTTC. Protein product: CASSSERLVLDEQYF.

At least ten counts were recorded for this clonotype. The chain combines TRBV7-2 with TRBJ2-5, with no clear D. The CDR3 spans 15 residues. V was cut by 1 base and J by 2 bases, with 11 bases left in between. The germline CDR1 and CDR2 sequences are SGHTA and FQGNSA. The CDR3 sequence is CASSLVAKKQETQYF. Written as DNA, the CDR3 is TGTGCCAGCAGCTTAGTCGCCAAGAAACAAGAGACCCAGTACTTC.

The sample holds many counts of this clonotype. This chain uses TRBV2 with TRBJ2-7; tentatively, D is TRBD2 (5 bases). Trimming removed 6 bases at V and 4 bases at J, with 16 bases between. Germline values: CDR1 SNHLY, CDR2 FYNNEI. The CDR3 sequence is 14 residues long. CDR3 nucleotide sequence: TGTGCCAGCAGGGCCGGACTCCTAACTTACGAGCAGTACTTC. This encodes CASRAGLLTYEQYF.